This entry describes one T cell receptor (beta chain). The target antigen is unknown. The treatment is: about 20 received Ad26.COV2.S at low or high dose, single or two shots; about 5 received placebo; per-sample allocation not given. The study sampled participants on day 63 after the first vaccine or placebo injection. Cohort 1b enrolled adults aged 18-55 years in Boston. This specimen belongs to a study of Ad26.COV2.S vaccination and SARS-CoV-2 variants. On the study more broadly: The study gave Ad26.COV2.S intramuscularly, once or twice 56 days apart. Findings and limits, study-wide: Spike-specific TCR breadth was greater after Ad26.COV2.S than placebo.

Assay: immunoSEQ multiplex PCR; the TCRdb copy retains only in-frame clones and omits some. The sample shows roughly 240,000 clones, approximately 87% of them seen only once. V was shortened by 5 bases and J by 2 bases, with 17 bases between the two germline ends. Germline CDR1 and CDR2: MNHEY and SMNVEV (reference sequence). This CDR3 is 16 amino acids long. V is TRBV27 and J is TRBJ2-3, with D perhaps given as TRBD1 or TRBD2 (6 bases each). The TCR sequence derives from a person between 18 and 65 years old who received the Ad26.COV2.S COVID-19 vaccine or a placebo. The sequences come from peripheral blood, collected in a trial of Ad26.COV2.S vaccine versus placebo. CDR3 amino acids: CASSRLDRTYTDTQYF. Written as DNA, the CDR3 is TGTGCCAGCAGTCGACTAGACAGGACTTACACAGATACGCAGTATTTT.